One and the same sample provided the 2 T cell receptor beta chains below, sequenced in a study of blood T cells in healthy people across ages. The use of a sample-barcoded 5' primer and a J-beta primer mix characterized a second PCR of roughly 7 to 11 cycles. TCRdb reprocessed the 5' RACE reads with MiXCR, giving one entry per CDR3 protein. The table shows about a million distinct CDR3 sequences, with around two fifths occurring only once. The sequencing sample was made of blood. The receptors derive from a man between 18 and 35 years old in good health.

This clonotype was observed at least ten times. This sequence joins TRBV4-2 and TRBJ2-1; 7 positions match TRBD1. Germline CDR1 and CDR2: LGHNA and YNFKEQ. The CDR3 is made up of 15 amino acids. V shed 2 bases, J shed 6 bases, and the junction held 7 bases outside the gene matches. The CDR3 sequence is CASSQPTGEGNEQFF. CDR3 sequence (DNA): TGTGCCAGCAGCCAACCCACAGGGGAAGGCAATGAGCAGTTCTTC.

This clonotype was recorded a few times. This chain joins TRBV21-1 and TRBJ2-1; the tabulated D call, TRBD2, remains unverified against the DNA. TRBV21-1 is given as a pseudogene. The CDR3 has 19 amino acids. CDR3 coding DNA: TGTGCCAGCAGCAAAGGGCGTCTAGCGGGGGGCCCCTCCTACAATGAGCAGTTCTTC. Translated, it gives CASSKGRLAGGPSYNEQFF.